The 22 T cell receptor beta chains below all came from one sample that was sequenced in a study of shared clonotypes between healthy human individuals. CD45RO-negative, CCR7-selected cells formed the naive CD8 fraction, which excluded terminally differentiated effector memory CD45RA+ cells. Profiling relied on immunoSEQ multiplex PCR, and the TCRdb table lists in-frame clones only, not all of them. The data contain about 2.1 million clones, 93% of them singletons. The material sequenced was naive CD8+ T cells from PBMCs. The source of these receptors is a young man in good health. Some clones in this sample may be carry-over from other donors' samples.

This clone was detected only once. V is TRBV10-3 and J is TRBJ2-5; D is perhaps TRBD1 (6 bases). Germline V gene sequence: CDR1 ENHRY, CDR2 SYGVKD. The CDR3 extends over 13 amino acids. Trimming removed 6 bases from V and 2 bases from J, with 10 bases in between. For the CDR3, the DNA is TGTGCCATCAGAACAGACAGGCAAGAGACCCAGTACTTC. It yields the protein CAIRTDRQETQYF.

This sequence joins TRBV7-2 and TRBJ2-3; D is undetermined. There are 14 residues in the CDR3. Deletions cut 5 bases from V and 1 base from J, with 10 bases between. CDR1 SGHTA and CDR2 FQGNSA come from the germline V gene. CDR3 sequence: CASSPAWGTDTQYF. As DNA, the CDR3 is TGTGCCAGCAGCCCCGCTTGGGGCACAGATACGCAGTATTTT.

The chain is built from TRBV5-1 and TRBJ2-1; 10 nucleotides match TRBD2. CDR3 length: 14 residues. With 2 bases clipped from V and 7 bases from J, the junction kept 3 bases outside the gene matches. The germline gives CDR1 SGHRS, CDR2 YFSETQ. The CDR3 spells CASSFEREGNEQFF. CDR3 nucleotides: TGCGCCAGCAGCTTCGAGCGGGAGGGAAATGAGCAGTTCTTC. Drawing the rest from reference TRBV5-1 and TRBJ2-1, the complete variable domain is KAGVTQTPRYLIKTRGQQVTLSCSPISGHRSVSWYQQTPGQGLQFLFEYFSETQRNKGNFPGRFSGRQFSNSRSEMNVSTLELGDSALYLCASSFEREGNEQFFGPGTRLTVL.

The V call is TRBV11-3, the J call TRBJ2-5; D is uncertain. With 1 base removed from V and 4 bases from J, the gap between germline ends came to 7 bases. Germline V gene data show CDR1 as SGHNT and CDR2 as YENEEA. The CDR3 has 13 residues. CDR3 coding DNA: TGTGCCAGCAGCTTAGGGGTAGGAGAGACCCAGTACTTC. It yields the protein CASSLGVGETQYF.

The V and J genes are TRBV6-6 and TRBJ1-1, with D maybe TRBD1 (5 bases). V shed 7 bases and J shed 0 bases, with 9 bases lying between them. The germline V gene encodes CDR1 MNHNY and CDR2 SVGAGI (reference sequence). This CDR3 has 13 residues. In DNA, the CDR3 is TGTGCCAGCATTCAGGGTCTGAACACTGAAGCTTTCTTT. The encoded protein is CASIQGLNTEAFF.

This chain connects TRBV28 to TRBJ1-2; 10 bases line up with TRBD1. The J segment lost 4 bases and the V segment lost 6 bases, leaving 5 bases of the junction unmatched. The CDR3 is 14 residues long. Germline V gives CDR1 MDHEN, CDR2 SYDVKM. The chain's CDR3 is CASRFGQGVYGYTF. For the CDR3, the DNA is TGTGCCAGCAGGTTCGGACAGGGGGTCTATGGCTACACCTTC.

V is TRBV19 and J is TRBJ1-1, with no clear D. Trimming removed 0 bases from V and 1 base from J, with 12 bases in between. Per the germline V gene, CDR1 is LNHDA and CDR2 is SQIVND (reference sequence). There are 16 residues in the CDR3. Written as DNA, the CDR3 is TGTGCCAGTAGTATAGAGGCTTTGAGCCCGAACACTGAAGCTTTCTTT. This sequence encodes CASSIEALSPNTEAFF. The full variable domain, completed using reference TRBV19 and TRBJ1-1, is DGGITQSPKYLFRKEGQNVTLSCEQNLNHDAMYWYRQDPGQGLRLIYYSQIVNDFQKGDIAEGYSVSREKKESFPLTVTSAQKNPTAFYLCASSIEALSPNTEAFFGQGTRLTVV.

This chain joins TRBV10-1 and TRBJ2-2; TRBD2 matches at 8 bases. J lost 5 bases, V lost 2 bases, and 4 bases had no gene match. The CDR3 is 15 amino acids. Per germline, CDR1 WNHNN and CDR2 SYGVQD (reference sequence). The CDR3 DNA sequence: TGCGCCAGCAGTGAGAGGACTAGCTATACCGGGGAGCTGTTTTTT. Translating it yields CASSERTSYTGELFF.

This chain joins TRBV7-6 and TRBJ2-3; 10 bases match TRBD2. The CDR3 loop spans 17 amino acids. The junction had 12 bases not matched to a gene; V was cut back by 5 bases and J by 4 bases. Germline V gene data show CDR1 as SGHVS and CDR2 as FNYEAQ. Written as DNA, the CDR3 is TGTGCCAGCAGCCTATTAGCGGGAGGCCGGAGGGCAGATACGCAGTATTTT. It specifies CASSLLAGGRRADTQYF.

This chain connects TRBV5-1 to TRBJ2-3; no clear D. The length of the CDR3 is 14 residues. CDR1 SGHRS and CDR2 YFSETQ come from the germline V gene. The germline V and J ends were trimmed by 1 base and 1 base, with 7 bases remaining between them. CDR3 DNA sequence: TGCGCCAGCAGCTTGCTCAGCGGCACAGATACGCAGTATTTT. This codes for CASSLLSGTDTQYF. Based on the CDR3 plus reference TRBV5-1 and TRBJ2-3, the full variable domain is KAGVTQTPRYLIKTRGQQVTLSCSPISGHRSVSWYQQTPGQGLQFLFEYFSETQRNKGNFPGRFSGRQFSNSRSEMNVSTLELGDSALYLCASSLLSGTDTQYFGPGTRLTVL.

This chain uses TRBV6-1 with TRBJ2-7; tentatively, D is TRBD1 or TRBD2 (5 bases each). This CDR3 is built from 16 residues. Deletions cut 4 bases from V and 2 bases from J, with 18 bases between. CDR1 is MNHNS and CDR2 is SASEGT in the germline V gene. The CDR3 protein is CASSAQVWGPAYEQYF. The CDR3 DNA reads as TGTGCCAGCAGTGCCCAAGTGTGGGGACCCGCCTACGAGCAGTACTTC.

The J gene is TRBJ2-2, the V gene TRBV9; 8 bases agree with TRBD2. Germline V lookup: CDR1 SGDLS, CDR2 YYNGEE. This CDR3 contains 17 residues. V lost 0 bases, J lost 3 bases, and 7 bases stayed unmatched. CDR3 amino acids: CASSVVREGPYTGELFF. The CDR3 DNA reads TGTGCCAGCAGCGTAGTTCGGGAGGGCCCATACACCGGGGAGCTGTTTTTT.

Points on this clone: The germline gene is not matched at one end of the junction; a read error may be the cause. This chain uses TRBV7-2 with TRBJ2-7; TRBD1 aligns across 9 bases. CDR3 length: 14 amino acids. Germline assignment: CDR1 SGHTA and CDR2 FQGNSA. The CDR3 DNA reads TGTGCCAGCAGCGTAGCGGACAGGGGTTACGAGCAGTACTTC. Translated: CASSVADRGYEQYF.

This rearrangement joins TRBV27 to TRBJ2-1, with 9 nucleotides matching TRBD2. Trimming removed 5 bases from V and 1 base from J; junction bases left unmatched: 6. In germline, CDR1 is MNHEY, CDR2 SMNVEV (reference sequence). The CDR3 loop spans 16 amino acids. CDR3 sequence reads: CASSISGSSSYNEQFF. The CDR3 region has the DNA TGTGCCAGCAGTATTAGCGGGAGTTCGTCCTACAATGAGCAGTTCTTC.

This rearrangement joins TRBV9 to TRBJ2-7; D unresolved. Germline CDR1 reads SGDLS; CDR2 reads YYNGEE. CDR3 size: 13 residues. With 7 bases removed from V and 3 bases from J, the gap between germline ends came to 14 bases. The CDR3 DNA follows: TGTGCCAGCGGAGCTGACGATAGCTACGAGCAGTACTTC. Its protein is CASGADDSYEQYF.

The count of this clone is one. The rearrangement joins TRBV28 to TRBJ2-7; D tentatively fits TRBD1 or TRBD2 (5 bases each). Germline values: CDR1 MDHEN, CDR2 SYDVKM. Trimming removed 5 bases from V and 3 bases from J, with 17 bases in between. CDR3 size: 15 residues. As DNA, the CDR3 is TGTGCCAGCAGTGATCCAGGGACCTTGGGCTACGAGCAGTACTTC. Its protein is CASSDPGTLGYEQYF.

The chain has TRBV27 and TRBJ1-1; TRBD1 matches 7 bases. Germline trimming cut 6 bases from V and 11 bases from J; bases unmatched to any gene: 6. The CDR3 has 11 residues. Germline assignment: CDR1 MNHEY and CDR2 SMNVEV (reference sequence). CDR3 in DNA: TGTGCCAGCAGCCAAGGGGGCTCGGCTTTCTTT. It yields the protein CASSQGGSAFF.

The chain joins TRBV11-2 to TRBJ2-7; TRBD1 is a possible D gene (6 bases). With 1 base removed from V and 6 bases from J, the gap between germline ends came to 10 bases. Germline V CDR1 and CDR2: SGHAT, FQNNGV. The CDR3 runs to 13 residues. CDR3 region: CASSLVTGFEQYF. The CDR3 DNA reads TGTGCCAGCAGCTTAGTGACAGGTTTCGAGCAGTACTTC.

This clone was seen a few times. CDR3 nucleotide sequence: TGTGCCAGTTGCTTAGCCACTGAAGCTTTCTTT. Translating gives CASCLATEAFF. The chain carries TRBV28 and TRBJ1-1; D is ambiguous. Germline lookup yields CDR1 MDHEN and CDR2 SYDVKM. V was cut by 9 bases and J by 4 bases, with 9 bases left in between. CDR3 size: 11 residues.

The chain is built from TRBV29-1 and TRBJ2-7; D remains unclear. This CDR3 spans 14 amino acids. The V end was cut by 4 bases, the J end by 3 bases, with 16 bases between. Looked up from germline, CDR1 is SQVTM and CDR2 is ANQGSEA. DNA of the CDR3: TGCAGCGTTGTAGCCCCCTGGGATCGCTACGAGCAGTACTTC. This gives the protein CSVVAPWDRYEQYF.

The CDR3 nucleotides read TGTGCCAGCAGTACCCGACAGGGGACGAACACTGAAGCTTTCTTT. This sequence encodes CASSTRQGTNTEAFF. This chain links TRBV27 with TRBJ1-1; 8 bases line up with TRBD1. With V trimmed by 5 bases and J by 1 base, 6 bases remained unmatched. Germline lookup yields CDR1 MNHEY and CDR2 SMNVEV (reference sequence). The CDR3 has 15 residues.

The chain carries TRBV4-1 and TRBJ1-5, with D perhaps matching TRBD1 (6 bases). Trimming cost V 2 bases and J 7 bases, with 15 bases left between them. The CDR3 runs to 15 residues. Germline V gene lookup returns CDR1 MGHRA and CDR2 YSYEKL. The CDR3 coding sequence is TGCGCCAGCAGCCAAAGCTTACAGGGAAAGCAGCCCCAGCATTTT. Encoded protein: CASSQSLQGKQPQHF.